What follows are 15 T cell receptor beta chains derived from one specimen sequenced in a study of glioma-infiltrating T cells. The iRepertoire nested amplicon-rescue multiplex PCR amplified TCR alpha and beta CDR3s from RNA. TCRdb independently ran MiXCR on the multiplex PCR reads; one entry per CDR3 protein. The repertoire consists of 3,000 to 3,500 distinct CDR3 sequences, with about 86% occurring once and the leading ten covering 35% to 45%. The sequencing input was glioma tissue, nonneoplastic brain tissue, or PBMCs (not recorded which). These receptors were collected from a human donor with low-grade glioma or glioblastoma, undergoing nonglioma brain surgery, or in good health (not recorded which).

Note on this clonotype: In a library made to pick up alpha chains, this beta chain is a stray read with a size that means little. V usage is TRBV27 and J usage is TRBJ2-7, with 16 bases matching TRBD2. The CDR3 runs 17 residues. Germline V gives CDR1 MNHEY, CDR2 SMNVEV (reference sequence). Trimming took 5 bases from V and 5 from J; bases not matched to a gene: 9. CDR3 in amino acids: CASSTSGTSGGADEQYF. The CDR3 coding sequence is TGTGCCAGCAGTACTTCCGGGACTAGCGGGGGGGCGGACGAGCAGTACTTC.

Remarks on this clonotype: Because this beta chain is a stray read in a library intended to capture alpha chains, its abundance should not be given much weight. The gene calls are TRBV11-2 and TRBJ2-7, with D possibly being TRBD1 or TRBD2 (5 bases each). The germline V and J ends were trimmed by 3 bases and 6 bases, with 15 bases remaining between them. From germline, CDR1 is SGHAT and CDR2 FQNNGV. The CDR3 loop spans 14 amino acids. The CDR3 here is CASSLGTGPGEQYF. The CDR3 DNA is TGTGCCAGCAGCTTGGGGACGGGGCCTGGCGAGCAGTACTTC.

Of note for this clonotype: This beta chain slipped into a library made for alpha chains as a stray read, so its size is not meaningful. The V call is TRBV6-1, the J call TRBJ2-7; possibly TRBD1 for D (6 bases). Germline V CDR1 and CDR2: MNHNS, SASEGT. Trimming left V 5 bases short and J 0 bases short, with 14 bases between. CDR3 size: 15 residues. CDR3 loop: CASSTGTPPSYEQYF. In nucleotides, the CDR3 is TGTGCCAGCAGTACCGGGACACCCCCCTCCTACGAGCAGTACTTC.

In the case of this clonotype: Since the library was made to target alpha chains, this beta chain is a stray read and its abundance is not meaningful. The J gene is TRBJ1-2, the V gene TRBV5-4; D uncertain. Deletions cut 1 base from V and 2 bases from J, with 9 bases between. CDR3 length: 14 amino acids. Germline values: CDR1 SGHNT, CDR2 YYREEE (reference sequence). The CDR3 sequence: CASSLPALNYGYTF. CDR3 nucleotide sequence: TGTGCCAGCAGCTTGCCAGCTTTAAACTATGGCTACACCTTC.

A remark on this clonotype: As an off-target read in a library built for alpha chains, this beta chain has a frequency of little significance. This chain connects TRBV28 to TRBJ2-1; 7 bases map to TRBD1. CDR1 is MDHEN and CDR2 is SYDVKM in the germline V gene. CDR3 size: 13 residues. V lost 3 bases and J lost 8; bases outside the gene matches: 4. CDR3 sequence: CASSFPGGYEQFF. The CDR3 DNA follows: TGTGCCAGCAGTTTTCCAGGGGGTTATGAGCAGTTCTTC.

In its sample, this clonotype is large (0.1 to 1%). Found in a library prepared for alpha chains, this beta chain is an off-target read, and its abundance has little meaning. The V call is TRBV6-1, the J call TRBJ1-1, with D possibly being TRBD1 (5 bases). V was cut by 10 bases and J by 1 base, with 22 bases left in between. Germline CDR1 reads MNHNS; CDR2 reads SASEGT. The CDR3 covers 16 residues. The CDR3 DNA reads TGTGCCATAGGGGAGAGGGCGGACGGGGAGAACACTGAAGCTTTCTTT. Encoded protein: CAIGERADGENTEAFF.

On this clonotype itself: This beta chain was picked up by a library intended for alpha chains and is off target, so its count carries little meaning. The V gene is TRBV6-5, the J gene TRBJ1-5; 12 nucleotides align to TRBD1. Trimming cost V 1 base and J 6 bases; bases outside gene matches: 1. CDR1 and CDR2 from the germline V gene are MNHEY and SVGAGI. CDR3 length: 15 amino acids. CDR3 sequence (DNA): TGTGCCAGCAGTTACTTGGGACAGGGGGCTCAGCCCCAGCATTTT. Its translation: CASSYLGQGAQPQHF.

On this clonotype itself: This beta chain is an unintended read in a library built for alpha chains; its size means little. CDR3 sequence reads: CASSYSRDTEAFF. The CDR3 DNA is TGTGCCAGCAGTTACTCGAGGGACACTGAAGCTTTCTTT. V gene TRBV6-6 combines with J gene TRBJ1-1, with no clear D. The CDR3 loop spans 13 amino acids. Germline CDR1 MNHNY, CDR2 SVGAGI (reference sequence). Between the trimmed V and J ends, which lost 0 bases and 3 bases, there was a span of 5 bases.

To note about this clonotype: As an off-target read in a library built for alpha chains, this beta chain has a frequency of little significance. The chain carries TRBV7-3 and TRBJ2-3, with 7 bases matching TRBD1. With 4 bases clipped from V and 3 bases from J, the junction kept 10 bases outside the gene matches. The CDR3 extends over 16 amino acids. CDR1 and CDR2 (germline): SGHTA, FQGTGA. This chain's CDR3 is CASSSNPDRWTDTQYF. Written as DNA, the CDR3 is TGTGCCAGCAGCTCGAACCCGGACAGGTGGACAGATACGCAGTATTTT.

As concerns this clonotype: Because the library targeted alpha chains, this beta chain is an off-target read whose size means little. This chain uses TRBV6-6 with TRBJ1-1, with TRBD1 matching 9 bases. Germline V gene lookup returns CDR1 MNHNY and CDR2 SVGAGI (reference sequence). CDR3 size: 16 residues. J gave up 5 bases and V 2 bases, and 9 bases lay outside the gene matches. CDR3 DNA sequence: TGTGCCAGCAGTTACCGAAAAGGACAGGGGCGGACTGAAGCTTTCTTT. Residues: CASSYRKGQGRTEAFF.

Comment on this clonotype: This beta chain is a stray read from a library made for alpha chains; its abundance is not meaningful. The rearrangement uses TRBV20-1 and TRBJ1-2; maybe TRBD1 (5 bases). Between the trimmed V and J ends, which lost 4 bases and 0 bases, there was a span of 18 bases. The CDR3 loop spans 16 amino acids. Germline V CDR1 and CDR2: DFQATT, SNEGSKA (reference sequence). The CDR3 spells CSATGGTGNPNYGYTF. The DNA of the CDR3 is TGCAGTGCTACCGGCGGGACCGGGAATCCTAACTATGGCTACACCTTC.

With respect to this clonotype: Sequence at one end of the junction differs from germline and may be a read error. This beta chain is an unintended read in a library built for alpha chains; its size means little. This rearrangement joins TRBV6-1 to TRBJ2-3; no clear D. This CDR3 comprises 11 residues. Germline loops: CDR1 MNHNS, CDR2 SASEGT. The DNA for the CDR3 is TGCGCCAGCAGTCCCGAGGATACGCAGTATTTT. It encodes CASSPEDTQYF.

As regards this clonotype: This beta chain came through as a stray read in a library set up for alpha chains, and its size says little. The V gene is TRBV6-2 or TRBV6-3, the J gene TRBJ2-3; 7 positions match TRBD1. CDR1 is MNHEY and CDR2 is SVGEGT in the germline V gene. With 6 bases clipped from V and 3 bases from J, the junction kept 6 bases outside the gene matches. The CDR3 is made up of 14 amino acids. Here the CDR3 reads CASRSDRVTDTQYF. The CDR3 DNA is TGTGCCAGCAGATCCGACAGGGTGACAGATACGCAGTATTTT.

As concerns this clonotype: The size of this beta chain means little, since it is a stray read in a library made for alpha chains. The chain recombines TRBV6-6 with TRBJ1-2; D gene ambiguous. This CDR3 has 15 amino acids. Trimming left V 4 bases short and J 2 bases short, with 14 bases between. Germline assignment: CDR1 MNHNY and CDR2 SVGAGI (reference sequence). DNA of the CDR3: TGTGCCAGCAGTTTATCGAGGACGGCGAACTATGGCTACACCTTC. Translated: CASSLSRTANYGYTF.

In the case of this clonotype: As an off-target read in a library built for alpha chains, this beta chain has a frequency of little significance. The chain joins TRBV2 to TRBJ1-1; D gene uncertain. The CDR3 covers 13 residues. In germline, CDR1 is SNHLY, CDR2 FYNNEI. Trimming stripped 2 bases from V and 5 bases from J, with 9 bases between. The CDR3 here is CASSELIRTEAFF. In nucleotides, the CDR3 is TGTGCCAGCAGTGAATTGATTCGAACTGAAGCTTTCTTT.